This TCR beta chain was recovered during a study of cytomegalovirus exposure and HLA in healthy donors. The PCR had 60 Vbeta and 13 Jbeta primers. Authors' analysis steps: Later analysis identified 80 million to 90 million unique TCR beta chains, about 12 million shared. The protocol was immunoSEQ multiplex PCR, while the TCRdb copy is restricted to in-frame clones and leaves out a portion. V, J and clone size derive from that table, while D and trimming were established from the DNA sequence. The table lists 110,000 or so clones, roughly 70% of them singletons, with around 10% in the top ten. Worth noting for this clone: Its cognate antigen is unknown.

Regarding the study as a whole: CMV antigen specificity of a few CMV-associated chains was confirmed in vitro.

Germline CDR1 is MNHEY and CDR2 is SVGAGI. The V gene end was trimmed by 6 bases and the J gene end by 1 base; junction bases not matched to a gene: 7. The CDR3 sequence is 15 residues long. Input material: PBMCs. This sequence originates from a woman aged 45-59 years in good health and CMV-seropositive. The V gene is TRBV6-5, the J gene TRBJ2-3; 7 nucleotides align to TRBD1. The CDR3 reads CASRSDRDGTDTQYF. CDR3 coding DNA: TGTGCCAGCAGGTCAGACAGGGATGGCACAGATACGCAGTATTTT.